These 31 T cell receptor beta chains were all obtained from the same sample, sequenced in a study of cytomegalovirus exposure and HLA in healthy donors. PCR employed 60 Vbeta and 13 Jbeta primers. Profiling relied on immunoSEQ multiplex PCR, and the TCRdb table lists in-frame clones only, not all of them. In total, the table holds 120,000 to 150,000 clones. Sequencing input: PBMCs. Receptors were obtained from a man aged 35-49 years in good health and CMV-seronegative.

V gene TRBV4-3 combines with J gene TRBJ1-2; 7 bases agree with TRBD1. The CDR3 is 16 amino acids. V was clipped by 1 base and J by 2 bases; unmatched bases: 7. Germline CDR1 reads LGHNA; CDR2 reads YSLEER. CDR3 protein: CASSQADRAENYGYTF. CDR3 bases: TGCGCCAGCAGCCAAGCAGACAGGGCAGAAAACTATGGCTACACCTTC.

V usage is TRBV7-2 and J usage is TRBJ1-2, with D possibly matching TRBD1 (6 bases). The CDR3 sequence is 13 residues long. The V end lost 4 bases, the J end lost 2 bases, and 8 bases lay between the germline ends. The germline V gene has CDR1 SGHTA and CDR2 FQGNSA. CDR3 nucleotides: TGTGCCAGCAGCTCACAGGGAAACTATGGCTACACCTTC. Encoded protein: CASSSQGNYGYTF.

This rearrangement joins TRBV28 to TRBJ2-7, with 11 bases matching TRBD2. Losses at the gene ends were 9 bases for V and 3 bases for J; bases not matched to a gene: 4. The CDR3 loop spans 13 amino acids. CDR1 MDHEN and CDR2 SYDVKM come from the germline V gene. The CDR3 DNA follows: TGTGCCAGTCAACTAGCGGGGGTCTACGAGCAGTACTTC. Its translation: CASQLAGVYEQYF.

The CDR3 bases are TGTGCCAGCAGGTCGGCCGGACAGAACTCACCCCTCCACTTT. This sequence encodes CASRSAGQNSPLHF. The chain links TRBV28 to TRBJ1-6; maybe TRBD1 (6 bases). The CDR3 totals 14 residues. V was shortened by 6 bases and J by 10 bases, with 16 bases between the two germline ends. Germline values: CDR1 MDHEN, CDR2 SYDVKM.

V gene TRBV5-4 combines with J gene TRBJ1-1; D possibly corresponds to TRBD1 (5 bases). V was trimmed by 4 bases and J by 3 bases, leaving 19 bases between them. The CDR3 is 16 amino acids. CDR1 is SGHNT, CDR2 YYREEE, per germline (reference sequence). The CDR3 protein is CASSIAYGGGDTEAFF. The CDR3, as DNA: TGTGCCAGCAGCATCGCCTACGGGGGAGGGGACACTGAAGCTTTCTTT.

The chain is built from TRBV10-2 and TRBJ2-7; TRBD1 aligns across 7 bases. Germline V gene lookup returns CDR1 WSHSY and CDR2 SAAADI. The CDR3 has 13 residues. V shed 4 bases and J 4 bases; nucleotides not matched to a gene: 4. CDR3 DNA: TGCGCCAGCAGTGGAGCACAGGGGTACGAGCAGTACTTC. It yields the protein CASSGAQGYEQYF.

As regards this clone: This CDR3 is also generated by other DNA sequences in the sample. The chain has TRBV2 and TRBJ1-5; 8 nucleotides match TRBD1. V lost 2 bases to trimming and J lost 1 base; unmatched junction nucleotides: 1. Germline CDR1 and CDR2: SNHLY and FYNNEI. The CDR3 is 15 residues long. The CDR3 bases are TGTGCCAGCAGTGAAAACAGGGGGAGCAATCAGCCCCAGCATTTT. Its protein product is CASSENRGSNQPQHF.

The V and J genes are TRBV27 and TRBJ2-1, with TRBD1 as a possible D gene (5 bases). Trimming stripped 7 bases from V and 5 bases from J, with 21 bases between. The CDR3 loop spans 16 amino acids. The germline V gene encodes CDR1 MNHEY and CDR2 SMNVEV (reference sequence). The CDR3 is CASTSLRGSAHNEQFF. For the CDR3, the DNA is TGTGCCAGCACCTCATTAAGGGGATCAGCCCACAATGAGCAGTTCTTC.

The J gene is TRBJ2-5, the V gene TRBV4-2; 9 positions agree with TRBD2. The CDR3 is 16 residues long. Germline trimming cut 5 bases from V and 1 base from J; bases unmatched to any gene: 8. Germline CDR1 reads LGHNA; CDR2 reads YNFKEQ. CDR3 amino acids: CASSRRGGGAQETQYF. In DNA form, the CDR3 reads TGTGCCAGCAGCAGAAGGGGCGGGGGGGCCCAAGAGACCCAGTACTTC.

The CDR3 nucleotides are TGTGCCAGCAGCTTGGGCCTAGGCGAGCAGTACTTC. Translated, it gives CASSLGLGEQYF. The chain carries TRBV5-6 and TRBJ2-7; D unresolved. The CDR3 consists of 12 residues. V was cut by 0 bases and J by 6 bases, with 7 bases left in between. Germline CDR1 and CDR2: SGHDT and YYEEEE.

The rearrangement joins TRBV9 to TRBJ1-2; D perhaps matches TRBD1 (6 bases). CDR3 length: 15 amino acids. Trimming pared 3 bases from V and 7 bases from J, leaving 19 bases between. Germline V lookup: CDR1 SGDLS, CDR2 YYNGEE. The CDR3 nucleotides read TGTGCCAGCAGCGCCGGACAGTGGCCTGGGGGTGGCTACACCTTC. Amino acid sequence: CASSAGQWPGGGYTF.

The chain joins TRBV7-2 to TRBJ2-7; a weak D match, TRBD1 (6 bases). Germline lookup yields CDR1 SGHTA and CDR2 FQGNSA. This CDR3 contains 16 residues. With 5 bases removed from V and 5 bases from J, the gap between germline ends came to 22 bases. The chain's CDR3 is CASSPDRHDGANEQYF. The CDR3 DNA is TGTGCCAGCAGCCCTGACAGGCATGACGGGGCCAACGAGCAGTACTTC.

The chain recombines TRBV28 with TRBJ1-6, with unresolved D. The germline V and J ends were trimmed by 8 bases and 6 bases, with 8 bases remaining between them. The germline V gene encodes CDR1 MDHEN and CDR2 SYDVKM. The CDR3 consists of 12 residues. For the CDR3, the DNA is TGTGCCAGCGAGGCAGCTAATTCACCCCTCCACTTT. Its protein is CASEAANSPLHF.

The V call is TRBV7-8, the J call TRBJ1-1; 8 nucleotides agree with TRBD1. The germline gives CDR1 SGHVS, CDR2 FQNEAQ. The V gene end was trimmed by 8 bases and the J gene end by 5 bases; junction bases not matched to a gene: 7. This CDR3 is 13 amino acids long. The CDR3 region has the DNA TGTGCCAGCGGTGGACAGGGTGGTACTGAAGCTTTCTTT. Its translation is CASGGQGGTEAFF.

The chain links TRBV28 to TRBJ1-6, with 7 bases matching TRBD1. Germline V gene lookup returns CDR1 MDHEN and CDR2 SYDVKM. This CDR3 region has 16 residues. Trimming at V came to 6 bases and at J to 4 bases, leaving 9 bases not matched to a gene. This CDR3 is CASREQGTPYNSPLHF. CDR3 nucleotide sequence: TGTGCCAGCAGGGAACAGGGGACCCCGTATAATTCACCCCTCCACTTT.

The chain is built from TRBV10-3 and TRBJ2-2, with TRBD2 matching 15 bases. After removal of 8 bases from V and 5 bases from J, the junction contained 3 bases not matched to a gene. The CDR3 consists of 15 residues. Germline CDR1 ENHRY, CDR2 SYGVKD. The CDR3 is CAILGLAGGTGELFF. DNA of the CDR3: TGTGCCATCCTGGGACTAGCGGGGGGTACCGGGGAGCTGTTTTTT.

V and J are TRBV27 and TRBJ2-1, with a tentative D call TRBD2 (6 bases). From germline, CDR1 is MNHEY and CDR2 SMNVEV (reference sequence). Trimming took 7 bases from V and 0 from J, leaving 10 bases between them. The CDR3 has 14 amino acids. CDR3 bases: TGTGCCAGCAACGGGGGAAGCTCCTACAATGAGCAGTTCTTC. It translates to CASNGGSSYNEQFF.

The V and J genes are TRBV7-8 and TRBJ1-1; 7 positions agree with TRBD1. CDR1 is SGHVS and CDR2 is FQNEAQ in the germline V gene. The CDR3 loop spans 12 amino acids. V dropped 10 bases and J dropped 11; count of bases not matched to a gene: 13. CDR3 coding DNA: TGTGCCACCGGGACAGTGTTACCTTGGGCTTTCTTT. Its protein product is CATGTVLPWAFF.

This sequence joins TRBV19 and TRBJ2-3; D is perhaps TRBD2 (5 bases). The V gene's germline CDR1 is LNHDA and CDR2 SQIVND (reference sequence). The CDR3 extends over 15 amino acids. V shed 2 bases and J shed 3 bases, with 12 bases lying between them. The CDR3 sequence: CASSILGDPTDTQYF. CDR3 in DNA: TGTGCCAGTAGTATATTGGGAGATCCTACAGATACGCAGTATTTT.

The genes are TRBV12-5 and TRBJ1-2; 9 nucleotides match TRBD1. After removal of 2 bases from V and 2 bases from J, the junction contained 6 bases not matched to a gene. CDR3 length: 16 residues. The germline CDR1 and CDR2 sequences are LGHNT and FRNRAP. In DNA, the CDR3 is TGTGCTAGTGGTTTGAGGGAGACAGGGGGGAACTATGGCTACACCTTC. Protein: CASGLRETGGNYGYTF.

For this clone: The identical CDR3 is also encoded by other nucleotide sequences in the sample. The rearrangement uses TRBV7-2 and TRBJ1-1; D uncertain. V lost 1 base and J lost 2, with 5 bases in between. Germline CDR1 SGHTA, CDR2 FQGNSA. CDR3 length: 13 residues. This chain's CDR3 is CASSLGANTEAFF. The CDR3 DNA follows: TGTGCCAGCAGCTTAGGAGCCAACACTGAAGCTTTCTTT.

The V gene is TRBV7-6, the J gene TRBJ1-4; D not certain. Germline assignment: CDR1 SGHVS and CDR2 FNYEAQ. This CDR3 region has 13 residues. Trimming left V 2 bases short and J 13 bases short, with 14 bases between. The CDR3 loop reads CASSLFGEGGLFF. The CDR3 coding sequence is TGTGCCAGCAGCTTATTCGGGGAGGGAGGACTGTTTTTT.

The gene calls are TRBV5-5 and TRBJ2-7, with 12 bases fitting TRBD1. CDR1 SGHKS and CDR2 YYEKEE come from the germline V gene (reference sequence). With V trimmed by 4 bases and J by 6 bases, 11 bases remained unmatched. The CDR3 totals 16 residues. CDR3 protein: CASSLLPGQGAGEQYF. The CDR3 DNA reads as TGTGCCAGCAGCCTCCTTCCGGGACAGGGGGCTGGCGAGCAGTACTTC.

This sequence joins TRBV2 and TRBJ1-3; D remains ambiguous. The CDR3 covers 14 residues. V lost 5 bases to trimming and J lost 4 bases, with 12 bases between them. Germline CDR1 is SNHLY and CDR2 is FYNNEI. This CDR3 is CASSRSRSGNTIYF. The CDR3 nucleotides read TGTGCCAGCAGTCGGAGCCGTTCCGGAAACACCATATATTTT. Supplemented by reference TRBV2 and TRBJ1-3, the full variable domain reads EPEVTQTPSHQVTQMGQEVILRCVPISNHLYFYWYRQILGQKVEFLVSFYNNEISEKSEIFDDQFSVERPDGSNFTLKIRSTKLEDSAMYFCASSRSRSGNTIYFGEGSWLTVV.

V usage is TRBV7-7 and J usage is TRBJ2-5; 14 positions match TRBD2. The CDR3 loop spans 16 amino acids. Germline CDR1 reads SSHAT; CDR2 reads FNYEAQ (reference sequence). Trimming cost V 5 bases and J 2 bases; bases outside gene matches: 4. The CDR3 nucleotides are TGTGCCAGCAGCCCCGGACTAGCGGGGGGTCAAGAGACCCAGTACTTC. It is translated as CASSPGLAGGQETQYF.

This sequence joins TRBV7-9 and TRBJ1-2, with D perhaps matching TRBD1 (6 bases). The CDR3 consists of 15 residues. Deletions cut 5 bases from V and 3 bases from J, with 16 bases between. In germline, CDR1 is SEHNR, CDR2 FQNEAQ (reference sequence). The DNA for the CDR3 is TGTGCCAGCAGCGGCCCGCGGGGGGCGGACTATGGCTACACCTTC. Protein: CASSGPRGADYGYTF.

The J gene is TRBJ2-1, the V gene TRBV6-4; TRBD1 matches 9 bases. Germline CDR1 MRHNA, CDR2 SNTAGT. The CDR3 has 14 amino acids. The V segment lost 6 bases and the J segment 5 bases; nucleotides outside the gene matches: 5. The chain's CDR3 is CASSLGQGNNEQFF. The CDR3 bases are TGTGCCAGCAGCCTAGGACAGGGGAACAATGAGCAGTTCTTC.

V usage is TRBV6-6 and J usage is TRBJ1-5, with TRBD1 matching over 9 bases. There are 15 residues in the CDR3. Germline V gene lookup returns CDR1 MNHNY and CDR2 SVGAGI (reference sequence). V shed 8 bases, J shed 0 bases, and the junction held 5 bases outside the gene matches. CDR3 DNA sequence: TGTGCCAGCCGATGGACAGGGGCTAGCAATCAGCCCCAGCATTTT. Translation: CASRWTGASNQPQHF.

The chain joins TRBV29-1 to TRBJ2-3; no clear D. CDR1 and CDR2 (germline): SQVTM, ANQGSEA. The CDR3 totals 12 residues. Trimming took 2 bases from V and 3 from J, leaving 6 bases between them. The CDR3 spells CSVELGTDTQYF. The CDR3 DNA follows: TGCAGCGTTGAACTCGGGACAGATACGCAGTATTTT.

The chain combines TRBV7-2 with TRBJ2-7; 7 bases match TRBD1. This CDR3 comprises 14 residues. V gave up 2 bases and J gave up 4 bases; unmatched junction bases: 5. In germline, CDR1 is SGHTA, CDR2 FQGNSA. The CDR3 region has the DNA TGTGCCAGCAGCTTAAGTCTGGGACAGTACGAGCAGTACTTC. It translates to CASSLSLGQYEQYF. The full variable domain, in which reference TRBV7-2 and TRBJ2-7 provide the parts outside the CDR3, is GAGVSQSPSNKVTEKGKDVELRCDPISGHTALYWYRQSLGQGLEFLIYFQGNSAPDKSGLPSDRFSAERTGGSVSTLTIQRTQQEDSAVYLCASSLSLGQYEQYFGPGTRLTVT.

V is TRBV18 and J is TRBJ1-4; no clear D. V was cut by 0 bases and J by 7 bases, with 18 bases left in between. CDR1 and CDR2 (germline): KGHSH, LQKENI. CDR3 size: 17 residues. DNA of the CDR3: TGTGCCAGCTCACCACCGGGCCCGAACCTTTACGGTGAAAAACTGTTTTTT. Residues: CASSPPGPNLYGEKLFF.